Sequencing of this TCR beta chain was carried out in a study of T cells in Graves' hyperthyroidism and ophthalmopathy. Regarding the study as a whole: The blood repertoire included most of the expanded thyroid clonotypes above 0.001. From stable hyperthyroidism, ophthalmopathy was set apart by a 13 V-J model.

Investigators excluded patients with uncontrolled infection, other autoimmune disease, pregnancy or lactation. Diagnoses were established using clinical symptoms, serum thyroxine and TRAb, thyroid ultrasound and orbital computed tomography. In its sample, this clonotype was seen many times. Its antigen is not known. Amplification of TCR beta CDR3 regions used RNA as the template. First-round RT-PCR with HTBI primers amplified the TCR CDR3 region. Via MiXCR, TCRdb re-called the multiplex PCR reads, giving one row per CDR3 protein. The table shows approximately 330,000 distinct CDR3 sequences, with roughly 13% occurring only once. The CDR3 has 13 amino acids. Germline V lookup: CDR1 SNHLY, CDR2 FYNNEI. Trimming left V 6 bases short and J 4 bases short, with 13 bases between.

Sequences were obtained from blood. This rearrangement joins TRBV2 to TRBJ2-7; D perhaps matches TRBD1 (6 bases). This receptor was identified in a middle-aged woman with Graves' ophthalmopathy. As DNA, the CDR3 is TGTGCCAGCAGGATACAGGGCGGGTACGAGCAGTACTTC. It specifies CASRIQGGYEQYF.